Below are 15 T cell receptor beta chains sequenced from a single sample in a study of T cells in Graves' hyperthyroidism and ophthalmopathy. RNA transcripts were the template for amplifying TCR beta CDR3 regions. The HTBI primer set was used in a first-round RT-PCR of the TCR CDR3. TCRdb redid the calling of the multiplex PCR reads with MiXCR, one entry per CDR3 protein. This repertoire shows hundreds of thousands of distinct CDR3 sequences, about 16% found once; its top ten account for 25% to 30%. The sequencing sample was made of blood. The source of these receptors is a woman between 18 and 29 years old with Graves' ophthalmopathy.

Ten or more counts support this clonotype. The rearrangement links TRBV20-1 to TRBJ1-6; D is unresolved. V lost 5 bases and J 7 bases, leaving 18 bases between the germline ends. This CDR3 region has 15 residues. Germline CDR1 reads DFQATT; CDR2 reads SNEGSKA (reference sequence). The CDR3 region is CSAPTEGEGNSPLHF. CDR3 coding DNA: TGCAGTGCTCCAACGGAGGGAGAGGGAAATTCACCCCTCCACTTT.

This clonotype occurred a few times. The germline gene is not matched at one end of the junction; a read error may be the cause. J is TRBJ1-2 and V is TRBV2, with 9 bases aligning to TRBD1. Germline CDR1 SNHLY, CDR2 FYNNEI. The CDR3 extends over 16 amino acids. CDR3 amino acids: CACSEAGGTGLGGYTF. CDR3 bases: TGTGCCTGCAGTGAAGCGGGGGGGACAGGGTTGGGTGGCTACACCTTC.

The chain has TRBV19 and TRBJ2-1; possibly TRBD1 for D (7 bases). The V end lost 10 bases, the J end lost 1 base, and 14 bases lay between the germline ends. Germline V gene sequence: CDR1 LNHDA, CDR2 SQIVND (reference sequence). CDR3 length: 14 residues. CDR3 nucleotides: TGTGCCACCCTGGCAGGGGGGTCCTACAATGAGCAGTTCTTC. Translated: CATLAGGSYNEQFF.

This clonotype has ten or more counts. The chain uses TRBV20-1 and TRBJ1-1, with no clear D. Germline values: CDR1 DFQATT, CDR2 SNEGSKA (reference sequence). The CDR3 sequence is 14 residues long. Trimming shortened V by 5 bases and J by 1 base, and 14 bases separated the two germline ends. The CDR3 reads CSALPGAANTEAFF. The CDR3 DNA reads as TGCAGTGCTCTCCCTGGAGCAGCGAACACTGAAGCTTTCTTT.

The rearrangement uses TRBV5-4 and TRBJ1-2; 12 bases map to TRBD1. The CDR3 totals 16 residues. Germline V CDR1 and CDR2: SGHNT, YYREEE (reference sequence). J lost 6 bases, V lost 5 bases, and 11 bases had no gene match. The CDR3 bases are TGTGCCAGCAGAGCCGGGACAGGGGGCGTATTGGATGGCTACACCTTC. Protein: CASRAGTGGVLDGYTF.

This clonotype was observed a handful of times. The rearrangement links TRBV5-1 to TRBJ2-5, with no clear D. The CDR3 consists of 14 residues. The ends were cut back, 0 bases at V and 4 bases at J, with 10 bases in the middle. Germline V lookup: CDR1 SGHRS, CDR2 YFSETQ. The CDR3 DNA reads as TGCGCCAGCAGCTTGGCCGCCAGCGTAGAGACCCAGTACTTC. This gives the protein CASSLAASVETQYF.

This clonotype came up many times. V is TRBV12-3 or TRBV12-4 and J is TRBJ2-5, with TRBD2 matching 11 bases. The CDR3 runs to 16 residues. Unmatched junction bases numbered 9, after V lost 4 bases and J lost 5 bases. The CDR3 loop is CASSSIILAGEETQYF. The CDR3, as DNA: TGTGCCAGCAGTTCCATCATACTAGCGGGAGAGGAGACCCAGTACTTC.

This clonotype was recorded many times. The CDR3 is CASSFIRQRLNTEAFF. CDR3 sequence (DNA): TGTGCCAGCAGTTTTATAAGGCAGAGACTCAACACTGAAGCTTTCTTT. V usage is TRBV28 and J usage is TRBJ1-1; no clear D. V lost 3 bases and J 2 bases, leaving 16 bases between the germline ends. From germline, CDR1 is MDHEN and CDR2 SYDVKM. The CDR3 consists of 16 residues.

This clonotype has a count of ten or more. The chain employs TRBV12-3 or TRBV12-4 and TRBJ2-1; TRBD2 matches at 8 bases. The CDR3 length is 14 residues. The ends lost 5 bases at V and 7 bases at J; junction bases unmatched: 7. CDR3 sequence reads: CASSVSGARNEQFF. For the CDR3, the DNA is TGTGCCAGCAGTGTTAGCGGGGCCCGGAATGAGCAGTTCTTC.

V and J are TRBV7-9 and TRBJ2-2; TRBD2 matches 16 bases. Per germline, CDR1 SEHNR and CDR2 FQNEAQ (reference sequence). V dropped 6 bases and J dropped 3; count of bases not matched to a gene: 16. This CDR3 has 21 residues. CDR3 sequence (DNA): TGTGCCAGCAGTCCTATCCCGGGACTAGCGGGAGGGCCAGGGGACACCGGGGAGCTGTTTTTT. Translating gives CASSPIPGLAGGPGDTGELFF.

This clonotype was picked up many times. The chain joins TRBV7-2 to TRBJ2-1; TRBD2 is a possible D gene (6 bases). Germline V gene lookup returns CDR1 SGHTA and CDR2 FQGNSA. V was trimmed by 4 bases and J by 12 bases, leaving 19 bases between them. This CDR3 spans 14 amino acids. The CDR3 reads CASSYPGSGSRQFF. The CDR3 bases are TGTGCCAGCAGCTACCCCGGGAGCGGGTCGAGGCAGTTCTTC.

V is TRBV20-1 and J is TRBJ2-1; 8 bases align to TRBD2. The CDR3 loop spans 13 amino acids. In germline, CDR1 is DFQATT, CDR2 SNEGSKA (reference sequence). Trimming at V came to 2 bases and at J to 10 bases, leaving 7 bases not matched to a gene. For the CDR3, the DNA is TGCAGTGCTAGACTAGCGGGCCTGTCGGAGCAGTTCTTC. Protein sequence: CSARLAGLSEQFF.

This rearrangement joins TRBV11-2 to TRBJ2-5, with TRBD1 matching 11 bases. This CDR3 spans 16 amino acids. V was clipped by 2 bases and J by 5 bases; unmatched bases: 7. Germline assignment: CDR1 SGHAT and CDR2 FQNNGV. The CDR3 bases are TGTGCCAGCAGCTTAAGAGGACAGGGGGCAGGGGAGACCCAGTACTTC. Protein: CASSLRGQGAGETQYF. The variable domain in full, with the rest retrieved from reference TRBV11-2 and TRBJ2-5, is EAGVAQSPRYKIIEKRQSVAFWCNPISGHATLYWYQQILGQGPKLLIQFQNNGVVDDSQLPKDRFSAERLKGVDSTLKIQPAKLEDSAVYLCASSLRGQGAGETQYFGPGTRLLVL.

The sample holds many counts of this clonotype. The V and J genes are TRBV6-1 and TRBJ1-1, with a weak D call TRBD1 (5 bases). Trimming stripped 9 bases from V and 0 bases from J, with 11 bases between. Per the germline V gene, CDR1 is MNHNS and CDR2 is SASEGT. This CDR3 has 13 residues. The CDR3 loop reads CARPGLLNTEAFF. In nucleotides, the CDR3 is TGTGCCAGACCGGGACTGCTGAACACTGAAGCTTTCTTT.

This clonotype has more than one count but fewer than ten. At one boundary the junction diverges from the germline segment, which might be a read error. The chain is built from TRBV11-2 and TRBJ1-1; the D gene is possibly TRBD1 (5 bases). CDR1 and CDR2 (germline): SGHAT, FQNNGV. CDR3 size: 15 residues. The CDR3 here is CASSQAPRQGTEAFF. In DNA, the CDR3 is TGCGCCAGCAGCCAAGCTCCTAGGCAGGGCACTGAAGCTTTCTTT.